What follows is one T cell receptor beta chain and its context. There are 14 residues in the CDR3. The V gene's germline CDR1 is SGHRS and CDR2 YFSETQ. Trimming stripped 1 base from V and 3 bases from J, with 10 bases between. TCRdb called the 5' RACE reads again in MiXCR, with one record for every CDR3 protein. The sample has more than 95,000 distinct CDR3 sequences; 15% to 20% are singletons. This record belongs to a study of early T cells in non-severe SARS-CoV-2 infection. This sequence originates from an adult who was a healthcare worker with PCR-confirmed SARS-CoV-2 infection or an uninfected control (not recorded which). The sample consisted of whole blood. The chain recombines TRBV5-1 with TRBJ2-5; perhaps TRBD2 as D (5 bases). CDR3 in amino acids: CASSLNWGEETQYF. The DNA for the CDR3 is TGCGCCAGCAGCTTGAACTGGGGAGAAGAGACCCAGTACTTC.